The 27 T cell receptor beta chains below come from one sample, sequenced in a study of T cell clonotyping in hematopoietic cell transplantation. Assay: immunoSEQ multiplex PCR; the TCRdb copy retains only in-frame clones and omits some. Among more than 55,000 clones listed, approximately 94% were seen once. Sequencing was done on a sample of peripheral blood mononuclear cells. The receptors shown here come from a man aged 45-65 years in good health. Some clones in this sample may be carry-over from other donors' samples.

The chain joins TRBV28 to TRBJ1-5; D not certain. There are 13 residues in the CDR3. Trimming stripped 5 bases from V and 5 bases from J, with 10 bases between. Germline V gives CDR1 MDHEN, CDR2 SYDVKM. The CDR3 region has the DNA TGTGCCAGCAGTATCGGGCCTTATCAGCCCCAGCATTTT. Its translation: CASSIGPYQPQHF.

This chain joins TRBV10-3 and TRBJ2-7, with a tentative D call TRBD2 (5 bases). V was shortened by 5 bases and J by 3 bases, with 14 bases between the two germline ends. There are 14 residues in the CDR3. Germline CDR1 is ENHRY and CDR2 is SYGVKD. CDR3 amino acids: CAISPGVANYEQYF. CDR3 in DNA: TGTGCCATCAGTCCCGGGGTAGCGAACTACGAGCAGTACTTC.

The chain recombines TRBV27 with TRBJ2-2, with 11 bases matching TRBD2. V lost 2 bases and J lost 7; bases outside the gene matches: 0. The length of the CDR3 is 14 residues. From germline, CDR1 is MNHEY and CDR2 SMNVEV (reference sequence). The CDR3 is CASSLGLAGGELFF. CDR3 DNA: TGTGCCAGCAGTTTAGGACTAGCGGGCGGGGAGCTGTTTTTT.

This chain links TRBV28 with TRBJ2-7, with TRBD2 identical over 10 bases. Germline CDR1 MDHEN, CDR2 SYDVKM. CDR3 size: 18 residues. Losses at the gene ends were 6 bases for V and 4 bases for J; bases not matched to a gene: 18. CDR3 nucleotides: TGTGCCAGCAGCTCCGTGGGGCTAGCGGGAGTGTCAGGGTACGAGCAGTACTTC. Its protein is CASSSVGLAGVSGYEQYF.

The chain carries TRBV19 and TRBJ2-5; 7 positions agree with TRBD2. V lost 5 bases and J lost 5; bases outside the gene matches: 14. Per germline, CDR1 LNHDA and CDR2 SQIVND (reference sequence). The CDR3 is made up of 16 amino acids. CDR3 protein: CASSFSGLVPQETQYF. For the CDR3, the DNA is TGTGCCAGTAGTTTCTCAGGACTAGTCCCTCAGGAGACCCAGTACTTC.

This chain links TRBV6-4 with TRBJ2-2; possible D gene TRBD2, 5 bases. CDR3 length: 13 amino acids. Deletions cut 5 bases from V and 4 bases from J, with 8 bases between. Per germline, CDR1 MRHNA and CDR2 SNTAGT. In DNA, the CDR3 is TGTGCCAGCAGTCCTACTAGCACCGGGGAGCTGTTTTTT. Encoded protein: CASSPTSTGELFF.

The chain couples TRBV5-6 to TRBJ1-5, with D possibly being TRBD1 (6 bases). Germline CDR1 reads SGHDT; CDR2 reads YYEEEE. Trimming removed 4 bases from V and 5 bases from J, with 13 bases in between. This CDR3 is 14 amino acids long. CDR3 protein: CASSVRGGYQPQHF. CDR3 nucleotide sequence: TGTGCCAGCAGCGTGAGGGGGGGATATCAGCCCCAGCATTTT.

This clone was seen only once. The chain joins TRBV7-9 to TRBJ2-7, with D perhaps TRBD2 (5 bases). The CDR3 runs 14 residues. The germline CDR1 and CDR2 sequences are SEHNR and FQNEAQ (reference sequence). Trimming cost V 5 bases and J 2 bases, with 13 bases left between them. This CDR3 is CASSLPGSPYEQYF. The CDR3 nucleotides read TGTGCCAGCAGCCTCCCGGGGAGCCCCTACGAGCAGTACTTC.

J is TRBJ2-5 and V is TRBV7-2; TRBD2 is a possible D gene (7 bases). Trimming stripped 4 bases from V and 4 bases from J, with 19 bases between. From germline, CDR1 is SGHTA and CDR2 FQGNSA. The CDR3 extends over 16 amino acids. The CDR3 DNA sequence: TGTGCCAGCAGCTCCTCCGGAGGGGGGGGAAGAGAGACCCAGTACTTC. It translates to CASSSSGGGGRETQYF.

This chain joins TRBV6-4 and TRBJ2-7, with 9 bases aligning to TRBD1. This CDR3 region has 15 residues. V shed 3 bases and J 1 base; nucleotides not matched to a gene: 4. The germline CDR1 and CDR2 sequences are MRHNA and SNTAGT. This chain's CDR3 is CASSEGTGSSYEQYF. CDR3 sequence (DNA): TGTGCCAGCAGTGAAGGGACAGGGAGTTCCTACGAGCAGTACTTC.

In DNA, the CDR3 is TGTGCCAGCAGTTACAGCTTCGGGGGGCTGGACGAGCAGTACTTC. The encoded protein is CASSYSFGGLDEQYF. V gene TRBV6-5 combines with J gene TRBJ2-7; D may be TRBD2 (7 bases). The germline V gene encodes CDR1 MNHEY and CDR2 SVGAGI. The ends were cut back, 2 bases at V and 5 bases at J, with 16 bases in the middle. The CDR3 has 15 amino acids.

The chain couples TRBV30 to TRBJ1-1; D is unclear. This CDR3 has 12 residues. The germline V and J ends were trimmed by 0 bases and 3 bases, with 5 bases remaining between them. Germline CDR1 reads GTSNPN; CDR2 reads SVGIG (reference sequence). CDR3 sequence reads: CAWSVLDTEAFF. The CDR3 nucleotides are TGTGCCTGGAGTGTATTGGACACTGAAGCTTTCTTT.

This clone was detected once. The chain uses TRBV7-2 and TRBJ2-3; 15 bases fit TRBD2. This CDR3 has 16 amino acids. CDR1 is SGHTA, CDR2 FQGNSA, per germline. Germline trimming cut 5 bases from V and 5 bases from J; bases unmatched to any gene: 5. CDR3 DNA sequence: TGTGCCAGCAGCCGCGGACTAGCGGGGGGGCTAGATACGCAGTATTTT. Translating it yields CASSRGLAGGLDTQYF. Full variable domain (remainder filled in from reference TRBV7-2 and TRBJ2-3): GAGVSQSPSNKVTEKGKDVELRCDPISGHTALYWYRQSLGQGLEFLIYFQGNSAPDKSGLPSDRFSAERTGGSVSTLTIQRTQQEDSAVYLCASSRGLAGGLDTQYFGPGTRLTVL.

The chain employs TRBV29-1 and TRBJ2-1; 8 bases map to TRBD1. Looked up from germline, CDR1 is SQVTM and CDR2 is ANQGSEA. V dropped 5 bases and J dropped 8; count of bases not matched to a gene: 8. This CDR3 is built from 13 residues. CDR3 nucleotides: TGCAGCGTTCCCCAGGGGGCGCGGGATGAGCAGTTCTTC. This sequence encodes CSVPQGARDEQFF.

The rearrangement joins TRBV28 to TRBJ2-1; tentative D call: TRBD1 (5 bases). Germline V gives CDR1 MDHEN, CDR2 SYDVKM. V was trimmed by 3 bases and J by 8 bases, leaving 8 bases between them. CDR3 length: 12 residues. CDR3 bases: TGTGCCAGCAGTTTGCTAGGGGATGAGCAGTTCTTC. Its protein product is CASSLLGDEQFF. The full variable domain, completed using reference TRBV28 and TRBJ2-1, is DVKVTQSSRYLVKRTGEKVFLECVQDMDHENMFWYRQDPGLGLRLIYFSYDVKMKEKGDIPEGYSVSREKKERFSLILESASTNQTSMYLCASSLLGDEQFFGPGTRLTVL.

This clone was recorded only once. CDR3 DNA: TGCGCCAGCAGCCAAGAGAGGGGGTCTCCCGGGCAGTACTTC. As protein: CASSQERGSPGQYF. V gene TRBV4-3 combines with J gene TRBJ2-7; D is perhaps TRBD1 (6 bases). Germline lookup yields CDR1 LGHNA and CDR2 YSLEER. The CDR3 covers 14 residues. Deletions cut 0 bases from V and 9 bases from J, with 15 bases between.

The chain carries TRBV5-1 and TRBJ2-5; TRBD2 agrees at 8 bases. With V trimmed by 6 bases and J by 2 bases, 6 bases remained unmatched. Germline V gives CDR1 SGHRS, CDR2 YFSETQ. The CDR3 consists of 14 residues. CDR3 coding DNA: TGCGCCAGCACCCGGGGGGGGGAGCAAGAGACCCAGTACTTC. Amino acid sequence: CASTRGGEQETQYF.

The chain joins TRBV19 to TRBJ2-7; TRBD2 is a possible D gene (6 bases). This CDR3 has 15 amino acids. Germline CDR1 reads LNHDA; CDR2 reads SQIVND (reference sequence). V lost 1 base, J lost 3 bases, and 13 bases lay in between. The CDR3 loop is CASSIGRADFYEQYF. The CDR3 DNA sequence: TGTGCCAGTAGTATAGGGAGGGCAGATTTCTACGAGCAGTACTTC.

This clone was detected only once. The J gene is TRBJ1-5, the V gene TRBV6-6, with no clear D. The germline V gene encodes CDR1 MNHNY and CDR2 SVGAGI (reference sequence). The CDR3 length is 12 residues. V shed 5 bases and J shed 9 bases, with 11 bases lying between them. Written as DNA, the CDR3 is TGTGCCAGCAGTCCTTCGGCGGGGCCCCAGCATTTT. It specifies CASSPSAGPQHF.

This clone was counted a single time. The genes are TRBV28 and TRBJ2-5; 7 nucleotides agree with TRBD1. Per germline, CDR1 MDHEN and CDR2 SYDVKM. Losses at the gene ends were 10 bases for V and 4 bases for J; bases not matched to a gene: 15. CDR3 length: 15 residues. The CDR3 nucleotides read TGTGCCACCTCCTTAGGGCAGGGGGTGGCAGAGACCCAGTACTTC. Residues: CATSLGQGVAETQYF. Looking up the rest from reference TRBV28 and TRBJ2-5 gives the full variable domain: DVKVTQSSRYLVKRTGEKVFLECVQDMDHENMFWYRQDPGLGLRLIYFSYDVKMKEKGDIPEGYSVSREKKERFSLILESASTNQTSMYLCATSLGQGVAETQYFGPGTRLLVL.

Notes on this clone: Distinct nucleotide sequences in the sample also encode this CDR3. This sequence joins TRBV19 and TRBJ2-7, with D possibly being TRBD1 (6 bases). This CDR3 has 13 residues. Trimming took off 6 bases at V and 2 bases at J, with 11 bases between the two ends. Germline CDR1 and CDR2: LNHDA and SQIVND (reference sequence). CDR3 in amino acids: CASSLTGTYEQYF. The CDR3 DNA reads TGTGCCAGTAGCTTAACAGGGACCTACGAGCAGTACTTC.

V usage is TRBV6-5 and J usage is TRBJ2-1; 9 nucleotides line up with TRBD2. V gave up 10 bases and J gave up 7 bases; unmatched junction bases: 14. CDR3 length equals 15 residues. The germline V gene encodes CDR1 MNHEY and CDR2 SVGAGI. This CDR3 is CATFPGAGGWNEQFF. The CDR3 nucleotides read TGTGCCACCTTCCCAGGAGCGGGGGGTTGGAATGAGCAGTTCTTC.

The chain has TRBV9 and TRBJ1-1, with TRBD1 matching over 8 bases. The CDR3 spans 14 residues. CDR1 is SGDLS and CDR2 is YYNGEE in the germline V gene. The V gene end was trimmed by 2 bases and the J gene end by 5 bases; junction bases not matched to a gene: 5. In DNA, the CDR3 is TGTGCCAGCAGCGTTAGTTACAGGGGGACTGAAGCTTTCTTT. This codes for CASSVSYRGTEAFF. Full variable domain (rest looked up from reference TRBV9 and TRBJ1-1): DSGVTQTPKHLITATGQRVTLRCSPRSGDLSVYWYQQSLDQGLQFLIQYYNGEERAKGNILERFSAQQFPDLHSELNLSSLELGDSALYFCASSVSYRGTEAFFGQGTRLTVV.

The V call is TRBV14, the J call TRBJ2-3; perhaps TRBD1 as D (6 bases). V lost 1 base and J lost 8, with 19 bases in between. The CDR3 loop spans 16 amino acids. The V gene's germline CDR1 is SGHDN and CDR2 FVKESK. CDR3 residues: CASSQVQGWWAGTQYF. The CDR3 nucleotides are TGTGCCAGCAGCCAAGTACAGGGCTGGTGGGCCGGTACGCAGTATTTT.

The V call is TRBV30, the J call TRBJ2-5; possible D gene TRBD2, 6 bases. Trimming cost V 4 bases and J 5 bases, with 11 bases left between them. The germline V gene encodes CDR1 GTSNPN and CDR2 SVGIG (reference sequence). This CDR3 contains 12 residues. The CDR3 region is CAWNGGTETQYF. The CDR3 DNA sequence: TGTGCCTGGAATGGCGGGACGGAGACCCAGTACTTC.

V is TRBV4-2 and J is TRBJ2-7, with 7 positions matching TRBD2. Germline V gene data show CDR1 as LGHNA and CDR2 as YNFKEQ. The V and J ends lost 1 base and 3 bases, in that order; junction bases with no gene match: 6. This CDR3 region has 15 residues. The CDR3 sequence: CASSQASGDIYEQYF. CDR3 nucleotide sequence: TGTGCCAGCAGCCAAGCTAGCGGAGACATCTACGAGCAGTACTTC.

This rearrangement joins TRBV7-9 to TRBJ1-1, with D uncertain. The CDR3 length is 18 residues. Germline V gives CDR1 SEHNR, CDR2 FQNEAQ (reference sequence). V was shortened by 3 bases and J by 4 bases, with 24 bases between the two germline ends. The CDR3 protein is CASSFPTRGSGRGTEAFF. The CDR3, as DNA: TGTGCCAGCAGCTTCCCCACCCGGGGTTCTGGTAGAGGCACTGAAGCTTTCTTT.